The present T cell receptor beta chain was sequenced within a study of T cells in Graves' hyperthyroidism and ophthalmopathy. Overall study results and limits: Blood also contained most expanded thyroid clonotypes above 0.001.

Trimming took off 6 bases at V and 1 base at J, with 22 bases between the two ends. The CDR3 covers 17 residues. Germline V CDR1 and CDR2: MDHEN, SYDVKM. This clonotype has just a few counts. Antigen unknown. Diagnosis relied on clinical symptoms, serum thyroxine and TRAb, thyroid ultrasound and orbital computed tomography. The authors took PBMCs from 10 ml fresh peripheral blood. RNA transcripts were the template for amplifying TCR beta CDR3 regions. Researchers ran a first-round RT-PCR on the TCR CDR3 using the HTBI primer set. TCRdb reanalysed the multiplex PCR reads using MiXCR and keeps one entry per CDR3 protein. The sample holds 550,000 to 700,000 distinct CDR3 sequences, about 14% seen once.

The chain is built from TRBV28 and TRBJ2-7, with a tentative D call TRBD1 (5 bases). This sequence was found in a woman in her thirties or forties with Graves' ophthalmopathy. Sequenced material: blood. The CDR3 loop reads CASSPSRETFYSYEQYF. The DNA for the CDR3 is TGTGCCAGCAGCCCGTCCAGGGAAACATTTTATTCCTACGAGCAGTACTTC.